These 14 T cell receptor beta chains share one sample of origin, sequenced in a study of T cell responses to AZD1222 COVID-19 vaccine. This table comes from immunoSEQ multiplex PCR, and its TCRdb copy is limited to in-frame clones, with some not included. Of 100,000 or so clones in the sample, 70% to 90% were seen once. Sequences were derived from peripheral blood, sampled 28 days after the second AZD1222 dose. The receptors were gathered from an adult who received the AZD1222 COVID-19 vaccine.

CDR3 in amino acids: CASTRTGEFEKLFF. In DNA form, the CDR3 reads TGTGCCAGCACTAGGACCGGCGAGTTTGAAAAACTGTTTTTT. The rearrangement joins TRBV2 to TRBJ1-4, with D hard to call. Trimming removed 7 bases from V and 7 bases from J, with 16 bases in between. This CDR3 region has 14 residues. Germline loops: CDR1 SNHLY, CDR2 FYNNEI.

The chain employs TRBV5-6 and TRBJ2-7; D not resolved. CDR1 and CDR2 (germline): SGHDT, YYEEEE. Deletions cut 5 bases from V and 2 bases from J, with 11 bases between. The CDR3 is 13 residues long. The chain's CDR3 is CASRTTHTYEQYF. The DNA of the CDR3 is TGTGCCAGCAGGACGACTCATACCTACGAGCAGTACTTC.

The V and J genes are TRBV7-9 and TRBJ1-4; unclear D gene. The germline CDR1 and CDR2 sequences are SEHNR and FQNEAQ (reference sequence). The V gene lost 2 bases and the J gene lost 3 bases, with 10 bases spanning the gap. The CDR3 covers 15 residues. This CDR3 is CASSLMVRPNEKLFF. CDR3 sequence (DNA): TGTGCCAGCAGCTTAATGGTTCGGCCTAATGAAAAACTGTTTTTT.

V is TRBV5-1 and J is TRBJ1-2; a possible D gene is TRBD1 (5 bases). This CDR3 comprises 16 residues. Germline V CDR1 and CDR2: SGHRS, YFSETQ. Trimming shortened V by 0 bases and J by 3 bases, and 15 bases separated the two germline ends. Here the CDR3 DNA reads TGCGCCAGCAGCTTGGAATTAGGTGGGACTGACTATGGCTACACCTTC. Translating gives CASSLELGGTDYGYTF.

The CDR3 nucleotides are TGTGCCAGCAGTTTGAGCGGGGTAGGGTACGAGCAGTACTTC. Its protein product is CASSLSGVGYEQYF. V gene TRBV6-2 or TRBV6-3 combines with J gene TRBJ2-7; TRBD2 matches 7 bases. Germline V gene lookup returns CDR1 MNHEY and CDR2 SVGEGT. This CDR3 contains 14 residues. Trimming at V came to 4 bases and at J to 4 bases, leaving 7 bases not matched to a gene.

In this sample, this clone turned up a few times. The J gene is TRBJ2-2, the V gene TRBV5-1; D remains unclear. The CDR3 is 15 amino acids. Germline CDR1 reads SGHRS; CDR2 reads YFSETQ. V lost 0 bases and J 8 bases, leaving 14 bases between the germline ends. The CDR3 nucleotides read TGCGCCAGCAGCTTGGACCATATTGGAGTTGGGGAGCTGTTTTTT. Translating gives CASSLDHIGVGELFF.

V and J are TRBV7-6 and TRBJ1-2, with D possibly being TRBD1 (5 bases). The CDR3 is 14 amino acids. Trimming pared 2 bases from V and 0 bases from J, leaving 7 bases between. CDR1 and CDR2 (germline): SGHVS, FNYEAQ. In DNA, the CDR3 is TGTGCCAGCAGCTTACGGGGGGCTAACTATGGCTACACCTTC. Its protein product is CASSLRGANYGYTF.

CDR3 bases: TGTGCCAGCAGCTTACAGGGGGGAGGTACGCAGTATTTT. Translation gives CASSLQGGGTQYF. V usage is TRBV7-9 and J usage is TRBJ2-3, with D perhaps TRBD1 (7 bases). The germline CDR1 and CDR2 sequences are SEHNR and FQNEAQ (reference sequence). The CDR3 consists of 13 residues. V lost 2 bases, J lost 8 bases, and 11 bases lay in between.

The V gene is TRBV5-5, the J gene TRBJ2-2; 10 positions agree with TRBD2. J gave up 6 bases and V 2 bases, and 7 bases lay outside the gene matches. The germline gives CDR1 SGHKS, CDR2 YYEKEE (reference sequence). The CDR3 extends over 16 amino acids. The chain's CDR3 is CASSLILAGISGELFF. The CDR3 bases are TGTGCCAGCAGCTTAATACTAGCGGGAATATCCGGGGAGCTGTTTTTT. Full variable domain (rest looked up from reference TRBV5-5 and TRBJ2-2): DAGVTQSPTHLIKTRGQQVTLRCSPISGHKSVSWYQQVLGQGPQFIFQYYEKEERGRGNFPDRFSARQFPNYSSELNVNALLLGDSALYLCASSLILAGISGELFFGEGSRLTVL.

Comments on this clone: The junction departs from germline at one end; a sequencing error may be responsible. The chain has TRBV19 and TRBJ1-1; TRBD1 matches 8 bases. Looked up from germline, CDR1 is LNHDA and CDR2 is SQIVND (reference sequence). The length of the CDR3 is 15 residues. CDR3: CASSAGQGASSDAFF. The CDR3, as DNA: TGTGCCAGTAGTGCCGGACAGGGAGCTTCATCTGACGCTTTCTTT.

The gene calls are TRBV20-1 and TRBJ2-7; a weak D match, TRBD1 (6 bases). V was clipped by 4 bases and J by 4 bases, with 8 bases between them. This CDR3 region has 11 residues. CDR1 and CDR2 from the germline V gene are DFQATT and SNEGSKA (reference sequence). CDR3 nucleotide sequence: TGCAGTGCTACCAGGGGTTACGAGCAGTACTTC. It codes for CSATRGYEQYF.

The chain combines TRBV5-3 with TRBJ1-1; no clear D gene. TRBV5-3 is marked as an open reading frame, function uncertain. The V end lost 1 base, the J end lost 0 bases, and 4 bases lay between the germline ends. This CDR3 comprises 13 residues. CDR3 amino acids: CARSLSLNTEAFF. The DNA for the CDR3 is TGTGCCAGAAGCTTGAGCCTGAACACTGAAGCTTTCTTT.

This sequence joins TRBV6-2 or TRBV6-3 and TRBJ2-5, with 7 bases identical to TRBD1. The CDR3 extends over 15 amino acids. The germline CDR1 and CDR2 sequences are MNHEY and SVGEGT. V was pared by 6 bases and J by 1 base, with 8 bases of the junction left unmatched. The CDR3 sequence is CASSYPGQLQETQYF. In DNA, the CDR3 is TGTGCCAGCAGCTATCCGGGACAGCTCCAAGAGACCCAGTACTTC.

This chain's CDR3 is CAISVARDRGNYGYTF. CDR3 in DNA: TGTGCCATCAGTGTAGCCCGGGACAGGGGGAACTATGGCTACACCTTC. The genes are TRBV10-3 and TRBJ1-2; TRBD1 aligns across 11 bases. V was clipped by 4 bases and J by 2 bases; unmatched bases: 6. Germline V CDR1 and CDR2: ENHRY, SYGVKD. This CDR3 has 16 residues.